This is a list of T cell receptor beta chains from one sample in a study of CD8+ T cells in alopecia areata. The assay was immunoSEQ multiplex PCR, and TCRdb's table has in-frame clones only and misses some. The sample includes roughly 70,000 clones, about 30% of them seen just once. Sequenced here: CD8+ T cells sorted from blood, sampled at week 4, from a patient treated with tofacitinib. Receptors were obtained from a human donor with alopecia areata. The CDR3 runs from the conserved cysteine through the conserved F or W. A D gene is named only where the DNA matches it firmly. Size is stated for part of the rows, as once, few or many counts, or as a class when the clone is expanded.

- - TRBJ1-5 TRBV9 CASSLSGGNQPQHF TGTGCCAGCAGCCTATCGGGGGGCAATCAGCCCCAGCATTTT
- - TRBJ2-7 TRBV29-1 CSVETLAYEQYF TGCAGCGTTGAAACATTAGCCTACGAGCAGTACTTC
few - TRBJ2-6 TRBV6-1 CASSEEEAGGANVLTF TGTGCCAGCAGTGAAGAGGAGGCTGGGGGGGCCAACGTCCTGACTTTC
- TRBD2 TRBJ2-1 TRBV5-6 CASEAGRSYNEQFF TGTGCCAGCGAAGCGGGGCGCTCCTACAATGAGCAGTTCTTC
- - TRBJ2-7 TRBV7-9 CASSQQGRYEQYF TGTGCCAGCAGTCAACAGGGAAGGTACGAGCAGTACTTC
few - TRBJ2-1 TRBV29-1 CSVEEPTPAWNEQFF TGCAGCGTTGAAGAACCGACTCCTGCTTGGAATGAGCAGTTCTTC
- - TRBJ2-5 TRBV7-8 CASSLHSTETQYF TGTGCCAGCAGCTTACACTCGACGGAGACCCAGTACTTC
few TRBD2 TRBJ2-1 TRBV10-2 CASSDPAGGHEQFF TGCGCCAGCAGTGATCCAGCGGGAGGGCATGAGCAGTTCTTC
few - TRBJ2-4 TRBV6-4 CASSDGGADIQYF TGTGCCAGCAGTGACGGGGGCGCGGACATTCAGTACTTC
- - TRBJ2-7 TRBV5-1 CASSLFGGTGDEQYF TGCGCCAGCAGCTTGTTTGGGGGAACGGGAGACGAGCAGTACTTC
- TRBD1 TRBJ2-7 TRBV6-5 CASSTGGMYEQYF TGTGCCAGCAGCACAGGGGGCATGTACGAGCAGTACTTC
few - TRBJ2-1 TRBV30 CAWSGLSNEQFF TGTGCCTGGAGTGGACTTAGCAATGAGCAGTTCTTC
- - TRBJ1-1 TRBV2 CASRRTGNTEAFF TGTGCCAGCAGGAGGACTGGGAACACTGAAGCTTTCTTT
few TRBD1 TRBJ1-5 TRBV6-1 CASSARDRGNQPQHF TGTGCCAGCAGTGCCCGGGACAGGGGTAATCAGCCCCAGCATTTT
- TRBD1 TRBJ2-7 TRBV30 CAWSGTGSSEQYF TGTGCCTGGAGTGGGACAGGGTCGAGCGAGCAGTACTTC
many - TRBJ2-7 TRBV4-1 CASSLTRNYEQYF TGCGCCAGCAGCCTCACAAGGAACTACGAGCAGTACTTC
few - TRBJ2-7 TRBV13 CASRSTGTDSYEQYF TGTGCCAGCAGAAGTACCGGGACGGACTCCTACGAGCAGTACTTC
- - TRBJ2-7 TRBV30 CAWSSRGSLEQYF TGTGCCTGGAGTTCGAGGGGAAGTCTCGAGCAGTACTTC
- - TRBJ1-2 TRBV30 CAWSPGNLYGYTF TGTGCCTGGAGTCCCGGGAACCTCTATGGCTACACCTTC
- - TRBJ2-7 TRBV27 CASSGERSYEQYF TGTGCCAGCAGTGGAGAGCGGAGCTACGAGCAGTACTTC
few - TRBJ1-1 TRBV19 CASRPSFLLNTEAFF TGTGCCAGTAGGCCCTCGTTCCTCCTGAACACTGAAGCTTTCTTT
few - TRBJ2-1 TRBV7-9 CASFPSGNHNEQFF TGTGCCAGCTTCCCGTCGGGGAACCACAATGAGCAGTTCTTC
few TRBD2 TRBJ2-5 TRBV29-1 CSALRGGGTQETQYF TGCAGCGCCCTGCGAGGCGGGGGGACCCAAGAGACCCAGTACTTC
- TRBD1 TRBJ2-5 TRBV28 CASSFDGQEWGQETQYF TGTGCCAGCAGTTTTGATGGACAGGAATGGGGCCAAGAGACCCAGTACTTC
many - TRBJ1-1 TRBV19 CASGTGTRSMEAFF TGTGCCAGTGGGACCGGGACTCGTTCGATGGAAGCTTTCTTT
- - TRBJ2-7 TRBV7-9 CASSSGIYEQYF TGTGCCAGCAGCTCAGGGATTTACGAGCAGTACTTC
- TRBD2 TRBJ2-7 TRBV4-2 CASSVLAGDREQYF TGTGCCAGCAGCGTCCTGGCGGGAGATCGTGAGCAGTACTTC
- - TRBJ2-2 TRBV6-5 CASSGPENGGELFF TGTGCCAGCAGCGGGCCAGAAAACGGCGGGGAGCTGTTTTTT
few TRBD2 TRBJ2-5 TRBV11-2 CASSLVWTSGQETQYF TGTGCCAGCAGCTTAGTGTGGACTAGCGGCCAAGAGACCCAGTACTTC
few TRBD2 TRBJ2-2 TRBV11-2 CASRRTSGGSGELFF TGTGCCAGCAGACGGACTAGCGGGGGATCCGGGGAGCTGTTTTTT
few - TRBJ2-3 TRBV6-4 CASSDGGSTDTQYF TGTGCCAGCAGTGACGGGGGGTCCACAGATACGCAGTATTTT
few TRBD2 TRBJ2-7 TRBV29-1 CSVSPGGGYEQYF TGCAGCGTTTCCCCGGGGGGGGGCTACGAGCAGTACTTC
- - TRBJ2-3 TRBV7-9 CASSLGRLGTDTQYF TGTGCCAGCAGCCTGGGACGGTTGGGCACAGATACGCAGTATTTT
- - TRBJ1-1 TRBV11-2 CASSLGTVEAFF TGTGCCAGCAGCTTAGGGACAGTTGAAGCTTTCTTT
- - TRBJ2-1 TRBV6-6 CASSDVYNEQFF TGTGCCAGCAGTGACGTTTACAATGAGCAGTTCTTC
few - TRBJ1-1 TRBV30 CAWSGTRGAEAFF TGTGCCTGGAGTGGGACCCGGGGGGCTGAAGCTTTCTTT
few TRBD2 TRBJ2-5 TRBV29-1 CSVVGLAGGETQYF TGCAGCGTTGTTGGGCTAGCGGGAGGCGAGACCCAGTACTTC
- - TRBJ2-5 TRBV27 CASRELGDPFQETQYF TGTGCCAGCAGAGAACTAGGGGACCCATTTCAAGAGACCCAGTACTTC
- - TRBJ1-1 TRBV20-1 CSARGGDEAFF TGCAGTGCTAGGGGGGGAGATGAAGCTTTCTTT
few - TRBJ2-7 TRBV11-2 CASSLGTSYGQYF TGTGCCAGCAGCTTAGGCACAAGCTACGGGCAGTACTTC
- - TRBJ1-1 TRBV5-6 CASSLIQANMNTEAFF TGTGCCAGCAGCTTGATACAGGCCAATATGAACACTGAAGCTTTCTTT
- TRBD2 TRBJ2-1 TRBV29-1 CSVSGGYNEQFF TGCAGCGTAAGCGGGGGATACAATGAGCAGTTCTTC
few - TRBJ2-3 TRBV29-1 CSVEIPGDTQYF TGCAGCGTTGAAATTCCAGGAGATACGCAGTATTTT
few - TRBJ2-1 TRBV7-9 CASSSPVGQYNEQFF TGTGCCAGCAGCTCACCGGTTGGGCAATACAATGAGCAGTTCTTC
few TRBD1 TRBJ1-1 TRBV5-6 CASSHDRGNTEAFF TGTGCCAGCAGCCACGACAGGGGAAACACTGAAGCTTTCTTT
few TRBD2 TRBJ2-2 TRBV29-1 CSVEGVSGSRTGELFF TGCAGCGTTGAGGGGGTTAGCGGGAGTCGGACCGGGGAGCTGTTTTTT
many TRBD2 TRBJ2-2 TRBV6-1 CASSRPAGGTGELFF TGTGCCAGCAGTAGACCAGCGGGAGGGACCGGGGAGCTGTTTTTT
- TRBD1 TRBJ1-5 TRBV6-1 CASSAYRGPQPQHF TGTGCCAGCAGTGCTTACAGGGGGCCTCAGCCCCAGCATTTT
- TRBD2 TRBJ2-1 TRBV7-6 CASSLRAGGLYNEQFF TGTGCCAGCAGCTTAAGGGCGGGAGGGCTCTACAATGAGCAGTTCTTC
many TRBD1 TRBJ2-2 TRBV19 CASMDRGWKNTGELFF TGTGCCAGTATGGACAGGGGGTGGAAGAACACCGGGGAGCTGTTTTTT
- - TRBJ1-5 TRBV9 CASSVGNQPQHF TGTGCCAGCAGCGTAGGCAATCAGCCCCAGCATTTT
- - TRBJ2-3 TRBV4-1 CASSQRTDTQYF TGCGCCAGCAGCCAGCGTACAGATACGCAGTATTTT
few - TRBJ1-5 TRBV29-1 CSVASGGEQPQHF TGCAGCGTCGCCTCGGGGGGAGAACAGCCCCAGCATTTT
many - TRBJ1-1 TRBV6-1 CASSEKVSLNTEAFF TGTGCCAGCAGTGAAAAGGTCAGCCTCAACACTGAAGCTTTCTTT
- - TRBJ2-1 TRBV11-2 CASSRVGWYNEQFF TGTGCCAGCAGTCGGGTGGGGTGGTACAATGAGCAGTTCTTC
few TRBD1 TRBJ1-2 TRBV29-1 CSARGLDGYTF TGCAGCGCCAGGGGGCTTGATGGCTACACCTTC
- - TRBJ2-1 TRBV7-9 CASSSLGTPDKFF TGTGCCAGCAGCTCCCTGGGGACTCCCGATAAGTTCTTC
- - TRBJ2-5 TRBV6-1 CASSDHRRIETQYF TGTGCCAGCAGTGATCATCGAAGAATTGAGACCCAGTACTTC
- TRBD1 TRBJ2-1 TRBV29-1 CSIRTGVYNEQFF TGCAGCATCAGGACAGGGGTATACAATGAGCAGTTCTTC